This T cell receptor beta chain was identified during a study of CD8+ T cells in alopecia areata. Study-level information: Spontaneous alopecia affected the approximately 6-13-month-old C3H/HeJ graft donors, whose skin was transplanted to approximately 6-10-week-old female C3H/HeJ mice.

After isolation, RNA underwent reverse transcription to generate cDNA as the sequencing template. The table came from immunoSEQ multiplex PCR; TCRdb's copy has only in-frame clones and leaves some out. The sample includes 270,000 or so clones, none of them occurring once. With regard to this clone: What it recognizes is unknown. Mouse gene names and germline throughout. The read terminates 4 residues before the CDR3 end, so the remaining end is supplied by the germline J gene.

Notes on the study in general: Resident alphabeta T-cell populations of normal skin are likewise subject to sequencing in scalp samples.

The study sorted pooled cutaneous lymph node cells by CD4, CD8alpha, NKG2D, NKG2ACE and other markers. Looked up from germline, CDR1 is NNHDY and CDR2 is SYVADS. The CDR3 is made up of 14 amino acids. Trimming took 1 base from V and 3 from J, leaving 10 bases between them. What was sequenced was CD4+ T cells sorted from a lymph node. The clonotype comes from a C3H/HeJ mouse with alopecia areata. Strain MHC haplotype: H2-k. This sequence joins TRBV13-3 and TRBJ1-2, with D perhaps matching TRBD1 (5 bases). CDR3 DNA, as far as it was read: TGTGCCAGCAGTGATTCCAGGGCGGACTCC. The encoded protein is CASSDSRADS. The whole CDR3 sequence reads CASSDSRADSDYTF.